This passage covers 9 T cell receptor beta chains from one sample sequenced in a study of CD8+ T cells in alopecia areata. The treatment was: oral pan-JAK inhibitor, 5-10 mg twice daily. Once RNA had been extracted, it was reverse transcribed into cDNA to act as the sequencing template. Sequencing used immunoSEQ multiplex PCR; TCRdb keeps in-frame clones, though not all of them. Among about 200,000 clones listed, 35% to 40% were seen once. The specimen was CD4+ T cells sorted from blood, collected around week 30, from a patient treated with tofacitinib. These receptors were taken from a human donor with alopecia areata.

The chain combines TRBV7-9 with TRBJ1-5, with 9 positions matching TRBD1. V gave up 4 bases and J gave up 1 base; unmatched junction bases: 2. Germline V CDR1 and CDR2: SEHNR, FQNEAQ (reference sequence). The CDR3 extends over 15 amino acids. The CDR3 loop reads CASSSDRGSNQPQHF. Here the CDR3 DNA reads TGTGCCAGCAGCTCGGACAGGGGAAGCAATCAGCCCCAGCATTTT.

This clone was observed a few times. The chain carries TRBV6-6 and TRBJ1-4; possibly TRBD1 for D (5 bases). This CDR3 spans 15 amino acids. Germline V CDR1 and CDR2: MNHNY, SVGAGI (reference sequence). V gave up 0 bases and J gave up 8 bases, with 13 bases separating them. In DNA form, the CDR3 reads TGTGCCAGCAGTTACTCGTTAGGGGATGGGGAAAAACTGTTTTTT. As protein: CASSYSLGDGEKLFF.

The chain recombines TRBV5-1 with TRBJ2-1, with 15 bases aligning to TRBD2. This CDR3 has 18 amino acids. Unmatched junction bases numbered 5, after V lost 4 bases and J lost 0 bases. CDR1 and CDR2 (germline): SGHRS, YFSETQ. CDR3 protein: CASSPGTSGRSSYNEQFF. DNA for the CDR3: TGCGCCAGCAGCCCAGGGACTAGCGGGAGGAGCTCCTACAATGAGCAGTTCTTC.

This clone turned up a few times. The J gene is TRBJ2-3, the V gene TRBV14; perhaps TRBD1 as D (6 bases). There are 18 residues in the CDR3. Germline V CDR1 and CDR2: SGHDN, FVKESK. The V gene lost 2 bases and the J gene lost 2 bases, with 20 bases spanning the gap. The CDR3 sequence is CASSQKGWGLKDTDTQYF. The CDR3 region has the DNA TGTGCCAGCAGCCAAAAAGGGTGGGGGCTGAAGGACACAGATACGCAGTATTTT.

V is TRBV7-9 and J is TRBJ2-1; D unclear. The V and J ends lost 1 base and 8 bases respectively, with 15 bases between them. Per germline, CDR1 SEHNR and CDR2 FQNEAQ (reference sequence). This CDR3 has 15 residues. The CDR3 DNA follows: TGTGCCAGCAGCTTAGACGGCAGGTCCACGGATGAGCAGTTCTTC. Its translation is CASSLDGRSTDEQFF.

This clone was detected only a few times. This chain connects TRBV30 to TRBJ2-2; 14 bases agree with TRBD2. This CDR3 region has 17 residues. Trimming removed 1 base from V and 6 bases from J; junction bases left unmatched: 7. Germline CDR1 is GTSNPN and CDR2 is SVGIG (reference sequence). The CDR3 spells CAWSGSGLAGVSGELFF. The CDR3 DNA is TGTGCCTGGAGTGGCTCGGGACTAGCGGGAGTATCCGGGGAGCTGTTTTTT.

The V and J genes are TRBV9 and TRBJ1-1; D might be TRBD1 (5 bases). The germline V gene encodes CDR1 SGDLS and CDR2 YYNGEE. CDR3 length: 14 residues. V lost 3 bases, J lost 0 bases, and 9 bases lay in between. CDR3 in amino acids: CASSGGRLNTEAFF. CDR3 nucleotide sequence: TGTGCCAGCAGCGGGGGACGGCTGAACACTGAAGCTTTCTTT.

This clone was seen a handful of times. The chain has TRBV30 and TRBJ1-2; 9 nucleotides match TRBD1. Trimming cost V 0 bases and J 4 bases; bases outside gene matches: 15. This CDR3 comprises 18 residues. Germline V gene lookup returns CDR1 GTSNPN and CDR2 SVGIG (reference sequence). This chain's CDR3 is CAWSVKGQGHSPVYGYTF. The CDR3 DNA reads as TGTGCCTGGAGTGTAAAGGGACAGGGACATTCCCCCGTCTATGGCTACACCTTC.

The rearrangement links TRBV29-1 to TRBJ1-1; D is possibly TRBD1 (6 bases). V was shortened by 4 bases and J by 4 bases, with 16 bases between the two germline ends. Germline V gene lookup returns CDR1 SQVTM and CDR2 ANQGSEA. The CDR3 is 14 amino acids. The CDR3 spells CSVVDRTVITEAFF. For the CDR3, the DNA is TGCAGCGTTGTTGATAGGACAGTTATCACTGAAGCTTTCTTT.